This T cell receptor beta chain was captured by sequencing in a study of identical twins' blood T cells. For this clonotype: Its antigen is undetermined.

This CDR3 region has 13 residues. V lost 8 bases, J lost 11 bases, and 6 bases stayed unmatched. The germline V gene has CDR1 LGHNT and CDR2 FRNRAP. TCRdb re-called the 5' RACE reads with MiXCR, one entry per CDR3 protein. This table has hundreds of thousands of distinct CDR3 sequences, about 28% appearing once. Study outcomes and limitations: Twins shared more top CDR3 clonotypes than unrelated donors did.

The material sequenced was PBMCs. The chain joins TRBV12-5 to TRBJ2-1; 13 nucleotides match TRBD2. This receptor was obtained from a woman aged 18 to 55 in good health. The CDR3 DNA reads TGTGCTAGTTGGACTAGCGGGAGTCTAAAGCAGTTCTTC. Protein: CASWTSGSLKQFF.